Shown below are 21 T cell receptor beta chains from a single sample sequenced in a study of metastatic and nonmetastatic thyroid tumors. TCRdb ran MiXCR on the PCR reads. The data hold some 41,000 clones, with approximately 13% observed a single time. Not a single patient had been given any form of treatment at any point before undergoing thyroid surgery. Sequencing was performed on blood. The receptors stem from a female donor with papillary thyroid cancer or a benign thyroid nodule (not recorded which). Some clones in this sample may be carry-over from other donors' samples.

This clone was seen ten or more times. This sequence joins TRBV2 and TRBJ1-6, with unresolved D. Trimming removed 5 bases at V and 3 bases at J, with 8 bases between. Per germline, CDR1 SNHLY and CDR2 FYNNEI. CDR3 size: 14 residues. The DNA of the CDR3 is TGTGCCAGCAGTCTGACAAACTATAATTCACCCCTCCACTTT. The encoded protein is CASSLTNYNSPLHF.

This clone came up many times. The chain couples TRBV6-1 to TRBJ2-5; 11 bases fit TRBD1. CDR3 size: 15 residues. Germline CDR1 reads MNHNS; CDR2 reads SASEGT. Trimming at V came to 2 bases and at J to 4 bases, leaving 3 bases not matched to a gene. The CDR3: CASSEWTGGRETQYF. The CDR3 DNA reads TGTGCCAGCAGTGAATGGACAGGGGGCAGAGAGACCCAGTACTTC.

Details on this clone: A read error is possible here, since a much larger clone lies one base away. The rearrangement uses TRBV24-1 and TRBJ1-4, with D maybe TRBD1 (5 bases). V lost 6 bases and J lost 5, with 15 bases in between. CDR3 size: 15 residues. Germline lookup yields CDR1 KGHDR and CDR2 SFDVKD. This CDR3 reads CATSWRVGANEKLFF. DNA for the CDR3: TGTGCCACCAGTTGGCGTGTTGGGGCGAATGAAAAACTGTTTTTT.

This clone was found many times. The chain is built from TRBV28 and TRBJ2-5; D is ambiguous. The CDR3 length is 15 residues. Germline V CDR1 and CDR2: MDHEN, SYDVKM. The germline V and J ends were trimmed by 1 base and 5 bases, with 14 bases remaining between them. The CDR3 sequence: CASSLSTPPLETQYF. The CDR3 region has the DNA TGTGCCAGCAGTTTATCTACCCCCCCCCTGGAGACCCAGTACTTC.

The rearrangement joins TRBV7-2 to TRBJ2-7; D is undetermined. The germline V gene has CDR1 SGHTA and CDR2 FQGNSA. The V gene lost 5 bases and the J gene lost 3 bases, with 11 bases spanning the gap. This CDR3 contains 13 residues. CDR3 DNA: TGTGCCAGCAGCCCCGGACCTTACTACGAGCAGTACTTC. Protein sequence: CASSPGPYYEQYF. The full variable domain, completed using reference TRBV7-2 and TRBJ2-7, is GAGVSQSPSNKVTEKGKDVELRCDPISGHTALYWYRQSLGQGLEFLIYFQGNSAPDKSGLPSDRFSAERTGGSVSTLTIQRTQQEDSAVYLCASSPGPYYEQYFGPGTRLTVT.

There are many counts of this clone. This chain links TRBV18 with TRBJ1-3; D is undetermined. The germline V gene encodes CDR1 KGHSH and CDR2 LQKENI. The CDR3 is 17 residues long. V was clipped by 2 bases and J by 0 bases, with 14 bases between them. CDR3 DNA sequence: TGTGCCAGCTCACCAAGTGGTATCACCCCCTCTGGAAACACCATATATTTT. It specifies CASSPSGITPSGNTIYF.

This clone was observed many times. This sequence joins TRBV20-1 and TRBJ1-2; possibly TRBD1 for D (5 bases). CDR3 length: 14 amino acids. Trimming removed 1 base at V and 8 bases at J, with 17 bases between. Per the germline V gene, CDR1 is DFQATT and CDR2 is SNEGSKA (reference sequence). This CDR3 is CSARAAREARGYTF. The DNA of the CDR3 is TGCAGTGCTAGAGCGGCCAGGGAGGCGCGAGGCTACACCTTC.

This clone was recorded at least ten times. The V gene is TRBV7-2, the J gene TRBJ2-1; TRBD2 matches 7 bases. V trimming: 6 bases; J trimming: 7 bases; junction bases outside the gene matches: 6. The CDR3 runs 13 residues. CDR1 and CDR2 (germline): SGHTA, FQGNSA. CDR3 sequence reads: CASSLTLANEQFF. The DNA for the CDR3 is TGTGCCAGCAGTCTAACACTAGCGAATGAGCAGTTCTTC.

This clone has ten or more counts. This chain links TRBV11-2 with TRBJ1-2; the D gene is possibly TRBD1 (5 bases). The CDR3 totals 17 residues. V lost 0 bases and J 2 bases, leaving 16 bases between the germline ends. Germline CDR1 is SGHAT and CDR2 is FQNNGV. The CDR3 here is CASSLDTIGTANYGYTF. DNA for the CDR3: TGTGCCAGCAGCTTAGATACCATCGGGACTGCGAACTATGGCTACACCTTC.

J is TRBJ2-7 and V is TRBV5-1; D remains ambiguous. Germline CDR1 reads SGHRS; CDR2 reads YFSETQ. CDR3 length: 15 residues. V lost 7 bases and J lost 2, with 19 bases in between. CDR3 sequence: CASGSSQCGAYEQYF. CDR3 in DNA: TGCGCCAGCGGTTCTAGTCAATGTGGGGCCTACGAGCAGTACTTC.

This clone came up a few times. This same CDR3 is encoded by further DNA sequences in the sample. The gene calls are TRBV9 and TRBJ2-3, with TRBD2 matching over 8 bases. The CDR3 extends over 15 amino acids. The V gene end was trimmed by 8 bases and the J gene end by 4 bases; junction bases not matched to a gene: 12. In germline, CDR1 is SGDLS, CDR2 YYNGEE. CDR3 DNA: TGTGCCAGTAGCAGTCGGGAGGGCCCCGCAGATACGCAGTATTTT. Its translation: CASSSREGPADTQYF. Filled out from reference TRBV9 and TRBJ2-3, the complete variable domain reads DSGVTQTPKHLITATGQRVTLRCSPRSGDLSVYWYQQSLDQGLQFLIQYYNGEERAKGNILERFSAQQFPDLHSELNLSSLELGDSALYFCASSSREGPADTQYFGPGTRLTVL.

The chain uses TRBV10-1 and TRBJ2-3; D tentatively reads TRBD1 or TRBD2 (5 bases each). Germline V gene sequence: CDR1 WNHNN, CDR2 SYGVQD (reference sequence). The CDR3 totals 18 residues. Between the trimmed V and J ends, which lost 4 bases and 0 bases, there was a span of 20 bases. The CDR3 DNA reads TGCGCCAGCAGTGCCTGGAGTGTGGGGCGGGTAAGCACAGATACGCAGTATTTT. Residues: CASSAWSVGRVSTDTQYF.

This clone was counted ten times or more. The chain carries TRBV13 and TRBJ1-1; TRBD1 aligns across 10 bases. Trimming at V came to 5 bases and at J to 5 bases, leaving 5 bases not matched to a gene. The CDR3 spans 14 residues. Germline values: CDR1 PRHDT, CDR2 FYEKMQ (reference sequence). CDR3 sequence: CASSGQGGETEAFF. CDR3 in DNA: TGTGCCAGCAGCGGACAGGGGGGGGAGACTGAAGCTTTCTTT.

This clone was recorded many times. This specimen includes other DNA sequences encoding the same CDR3. The rearrangement joins TRBV5-1 to TRBJ2-3; 8 bases are a match to TRBD1. CDR3 length: 14 amino acids. Looked up from germline, CDR1 is SGHRS and CDR2 is YFSETQ. The V gene end was trimmed by 3 bases and the J gene end by 5 bases; junction bases not matched to a gene: 5. The CDR3 reads CASSSGQGLDTQYF. The CDR3 coding sequence is TGCGCCAGCAGCTCAGGACAGGGATTAGATACGCAGTATTTT.

This clone was seen repeatedly, ten times or more. The V call is TRBV2, the J call TRBJ1-2; D may be TRBD1 (5 bases). CDR1 and CDR2 (germline): SNHLY, FYNNEI. The CDR3 spans 14 residues. Trimming shortened V by 11 bases and J by 4 bases, and 20 bases separated the two germline ends. CDR3 sequence (DNA): TGTGCCTGGAGAGGTGAGGGGATGGTCTATGGCTACACCTTC. It encodes CAWRGEGMVYGYTF.

Many counts were recorded for this clone. J is TRBJ2-1 and V is TRBV24-1; unclear D gene. Germline CDR1 KGHDR, CDR2 SFDVKD. The CDR3 contains 12 residues. The V end was cut by 6 bases, the J end by 2 bases, with 4 bases between. In nucleotides, the CDR3 is TGTGCCACCAGTCCAGCCTACAATGAGCAGTTCTTC. Translating it yields CATSPAYNEQFF.

This clone was recorded many times. The chain uses TRBV9 and TRBJ1-2; D not resolved. V lost 3 bases and J 8 bases, leaving 11 bases between the germline ends. CDR1 is SGDLS and CDR2 is YYNGEE in the germline V gene. The CDR3 contains 12 residues. CDR3 in amino acids: CASSGTLGGYTF. As DNA, the CDR3 is TGTGCCAGCAGCGGGACCCTAGGCGGCTACACCTTC.

This clone was found many times. The chain recombines TRBV19 with TRBJ1-1; D gene uncertain. The CDR3 length is 16 residues. V was shortened by 5 bases and J by 6 bases, with 22 bases between the two germline ends. Germline V gene lookup returns CDR1 LNHDA and CDR2 SQIVND (reference sequence). The CDR3 nucleotides read TGTGCCAGTAGTGAAGTGAGGGAGTTCAGACTTTCTGAAGCTTTCTTT. The encoded protein is CASSEVREFRLSEAFF.

Concerning this clone: A junction end diverges from the germline sequence, so it may reflect a read error. This chain uses TRBV6-2 or TRBV6-3 with TRBJ1-1; D remains ambiguous. The germline CDR1 and CDR2 sequences are MNHEY and SVGEGT. The CDR3 contains 14 residues. CDR3 protein: CASFPRPLWAESFF. CDR3 DNA sequence: TGTGCCAGCTTCCCACGCCCTTTATGGGCTGAATCTTTCTTT.

The table lists this clone with a few counts. V and J are TRBV5-4 and TRBJ1-6, with 8 bases fitting TRBD1. The germline CDR1 and CDR2 sequences are SGHNT and YYREEE (reference sequence). The CDR3 is 17 amino acids. The J segment lost 8 bases and the V segment lost 3 bases, leaving 13 bases of the junction unmatched. CDR3 sequence: CASSSGDRPNSYSPLHF. The CDR3 DNA reads TGTGCCAGCAGCTCGGGGGACAGGCCAAACTCCTATTCACCCCTCCACTTT.

This clone was observed many times. The J gene is TRBJ2-7, the V gene TRBV20-1, with TRBD2 matching 13 bases. The CDR3 runs 16 residues. Germline CDR1 and CDR2: DFQATT and SNEGSKA (reference sequence). V gave up 1 base and J gave up 6 bases; unmatched junction bases: 9. CDR3 sequence (DNA): TGCAGTGCTAGAGTTGGGACTAGCGGGGTTCGGGGCGAGCAGTACTTC. Translating gives CSARVGTSGVRGEQYF.